The source of this T cell receptor (beta chain) is a study of cytomegalovirus exposure and HLA in healthy donors. Germline V lookup: CDR1 SGHTA, CDR2 FQGNSA. This CDR3 region has 14 residues. V was pared by 5 bases and J by 4 bases, with 14 bases between. The PCR ran on 60 Vbeta and 13 Jbeta primers. Some clones are missing from TCRdb's copy, which holds only in-frame ones; the method was immunoSEQ multiplex PCR. The sample includes 190,000 or so clones. The rearrangement uses TRBV7-2 and TRBJ1-1; D possibly corresponds to TRBD1 (5 bases). The sample taken for sequencing was PBMCs. This sequence originates from a boy aged 10-17 years in good health and CMV-seronegative. The CDR3 region has the DNA TGTGCCAGCAGCGTAAACAGGCGGAGCACTGAAGCTTTCTTT. It specifies CASSVNRRSTEAFF.